This T cell receptor beta chain comes out of a study of T cells in localized non-small cell lung cancer. TCRdb's copy holds only in-frame clones and misses some; the assay was immunoSEQ multiplex PCR. The sample holds tens of thousands of clones, almost 90% seen once. CDR1 is ENHRY, CDR2 SYGVKD, per germline. The CDR3 has 15 amino acids. Trimming at V came to 1 base and at J to 7 bases, leaving 8 bases not matched to a gene. The chain links TRBV10-3 to TRBJ2-7; 9 nucleotides match TRBD2. The source of this sequence is a female donor of 60 years or more with stage I squamous cell lung carcinoma. The sample was peripheral blood, taken before any cancer treatment. The CDR3 region is CAISEWREGLDEQYF. Here the CDR3 DNA reads TGTGCCATCAGTGAGTGGCGGGAGGGCCTCGATGAGCAGTACTTC.